The clone carrying this TCR beta chain came up a few times. Some clones are missing from TCRdb's copy, which holds only in-frame ones; the method was immunoSEQ multiplex PCR. Of 70,000 to 100,000 clones in the sample, about 80% are singletons; the top ten hold around 4%. This specimen comes from a study of blood T cell repertoires in COVID-19. About the study: The United States, Italy and Spain supplied acute and convalescent COVID-19 samples. Sample material is recorded as cDNA or gDNA derived from T cells, B-cell-depleted T cells, or PBMCs.

Germline V gene sequence: CDR1 SGDLS, CDR2 YYNGEE. V gave up 0 bases and J gave up 6 bases; unmatched junction bases: 8. This CDR3 has 16 amino acids. What was sequenced was peripheral blood. The V and J genes are TRBV9 and TRBJ2-5; 10 nucleotides align to TRBD2. The sequence was collected from a woman aged 45-59 years with acute or convalescent COVID-19. CDR3 bases: TGTGCCAGCAGCGTAGGGCCAGCGGGGGGGCCGAAGACCCAGTACTTC. Encoded protein: CASSVGPAGGPKTQYF.